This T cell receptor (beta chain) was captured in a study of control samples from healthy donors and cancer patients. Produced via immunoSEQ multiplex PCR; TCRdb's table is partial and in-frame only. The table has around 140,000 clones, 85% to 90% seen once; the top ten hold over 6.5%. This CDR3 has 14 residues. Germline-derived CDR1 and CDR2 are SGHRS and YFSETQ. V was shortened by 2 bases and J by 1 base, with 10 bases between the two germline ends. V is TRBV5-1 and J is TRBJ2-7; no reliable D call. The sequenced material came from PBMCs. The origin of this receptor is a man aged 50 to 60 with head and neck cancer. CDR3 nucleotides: TGCGCCAGCAGCTTTTTAGGCGGTTCCTACGAGCAGTACTTC. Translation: CASSFLGGSYEQYF. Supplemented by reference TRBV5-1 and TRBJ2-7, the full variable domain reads KAGVTQTPRYLIKTRGQQVTLSCSPISGHRSVSWYQQTPGQGLQFLFEYFSETQRNKGNFPGRFSGRQFSNSRSEMNVSTLELGDSALYLCASSFLGGSYEQYFGPGTRLTVT.